This T cell receptor beta chain was sequenced in a study of human T cells and chemical hapten exposure. Unique molecular identifiers were linked by the library to individual cDNA molecules. MiXCR was run by TCRdb on the RACE reads, yielding one entry per CDR3 protein. The sample holds under 45,000 distinct CDR3 sequences; over 9.5% are singletons and the top ten take approximately 6.3%. Time point of the sample: pre-sensitization, week 0. Treatment of the sample: therapeutic diphenylcyclopropenone sensitization with weekly scalp DPC. Trimming cost V 1 base and J 5 bases, with 4 bases left between them. Germline CDR1 reads SQVTM; CDR2 reads ANQGSEA. The CDR3 spans 11 residues.

The chain links TRBV29-1 to TRBJ2-3; D is unresolved. The source is a man aged 25 to 40 with alopecia areata. Some clones in this sample may be carry-over from other donors' samples. The sample in question was whole blood, obtained in connection with sensitization to the hapten diphenylcyclopropenone (DPC). The CDR3 bases are TGCAGCGTTGAAGGGGGAGATACGCAGTATTTT. Its translation: CSVEGGDTQYF.